Listed here are 20 T cell receptor beta chains from one sample, sequenced in a study of cytomegalovirus exposure and HLA in healthy donors. This PCR relied on a set of 60 Vbeta primers and 13 Jbeta primers. Clones were sequenced by immunoSEQ multiplex PCR, and TCRdb holds only the in-frame ones, with some missing. The data contain 100,000 to 150,000 clones, roughly four fifths of them seen just once; the ten biggest clones take up roughly 4%. Specimen: PBMCs. The receptors stem from a woman aged 50 to 60 in good health and CMV-seropositive.

This clone was seen only a few times. The chain has TRBV7-9 and TRBJ1-1; D perhaps matches TRBD1 (5 bases). V shed 5 bases and J shed 3 bases, with 16 bases lying between them. Germline assignment: CDR1 SEHNR and CDR2 FQNEAQ (reference sequence). The CDR3 has 15 amino acids. The CDR3 DNA is TGTGCCAGCAGCCCGACAATCAGGGTTGACACTGAAGCTTTCTTT. This translates into CASSPTIRVDTEAFF. The whole variable domain, filled in from reference TRBV7-9 and TRBJ1-1, reads DTGVSQNPRHKITKRGQNVTFRCDPISEHNRLYWYRQTLGQGPEFLTYFQNEAQLEKSRLLSDRFSAERPKGSFSTLEIQRTEQGDSAMYLCASSPTIRVDTEAFFGQGTRLTVV.

The gene calls are TRBV18 and TRBJ2-5; 7 bases line up with TRBD1. There are 16 residues in the CDR3. V shed 1 base and J 2 bases; nucleotides not matched to a gene: 7. CDR1 KGHSH and CDR2 LQKENI come from the germline V gene. CDR3 residues: CASSPQNRGQQETQYF. For the CDR3, the DNA is TGTGCCAGCTCACCACAAAACCGGGGACAGCAAGAGACCCAGTACTTC. Full variable domain (rest looked up from reference TRBV18 and TRBJ2-5): NAGVMQNPRHLVRRRGQEARLRCSPMKGHSHVYWYRQLPEEGLKFMVYLQKENIIDESGMPKERFSAEFPKEGPSILRIQQVVRGDSAAYFCASSPQNRGQQETQYFGPGTRLLVL.

This chain connects TRBV27 to TRBJ1-1; 8 bases align to TRBD1. This CDR3 region has 16 residues. The junction had 6 bases not matched to a gene; V was cut back by 3 bases and J by 0 bases. The germline CDR1 and CDR2 sequences are MNHEY and SMNVEV (reference sequence). The CDR3 DNA reads TGTGCCAGCAGTTTCCGTAGGACAGGGATGAACACTGAAGCTTTCTTT. Protein sequence: CASSFRRTGMNTEAFF.

This clone was recorded a few times. The V call is TRBV6-5, the J call TRBJ2-7; 7 bases fit TRBD1. Germline CDR1 MNHEY, CDR2 SVGAGI. The CDR3 contains 15 residues. With 6 bases clipped from V and 2 bases from J, the junction kept 10 bases outside the gene matches. CDR3 sequence (DNA): TGTGCCAGCAGGTATGGGACAGAGTTACCCTACGAGCAGTACTTC. Its translation: CASRYGTELPYEQYF.

The genes are TRBV7-9 and TRBJ2-3; 7 positions match TRBD1. V lost 2 bases to trimming and J lost 1 base; unmatched junction nucleotides: 6. Germline V gives CDR1 SEHNR, CDR2 FQNEAQ (reference sequence). The CDR3 is made up of 16 amino acids. CDR3 in amino acids: CASSLSEGARTDTQYF. The CDR3 nucleotides are TGTGCCAGCAGCTTATCAGAGGGGGCCCGCACAGATACGCAGTATTTT. Complete variable domain (other parts from reference TRBV7-9 and TRBJ2-3): DTGVSQNPRHKITKRGQNVTFRCDPISEHNRLYWYRQTLGQGPEFLTYFQNEAQLEKSRLLSDRFSAERPKGSFSTLEIQRTEQGDSAMYLCASSLSEGARTDTQYFGPGTRLTVL.

The chain links TRBV7-2 to TRBJ2-7, with D possibly TRBD1 on 6 matching bases. Germline V lookup: CDR1 SGHTA, CDR2 FQGNSA. The V and J ends lost 1 base and 2 bases respectively, with 12 bases between them. The CDR3 spans 15 residues. The CDR3 sequence: CASSLENRVTYEQYF. The CDR3 DNA reads as TGTGCCAGCAGCTTAGAAAACAGGGTGACCTACGAGCAGTACTTC. Full variable domain (remainder filled in from reference TRBV7-2 and TRBJ2-7): GAGVSQSPSNKVTEKGKDVELRCDPISGHTALYWYRQSLGQGLEFLIYFQGNSAPDKSGLPSDRFSAERTGGSVSTLTIQRTQQEDSAVYLCASSLENRVTYEQYFGPGTRLTVT.

The chain employs TRBV11-3 and TRBJ2-3, with TRBD2 matching over 7 bases. Looked up from germline, CDR1 is SGHNT and CDR2 is YENEEA. The CDR3 contains 18 residues. Germline trimming cut 4 bases from V and 4 bases from J; bases unmatched to any gene: 17. CDR3 sequence (DNA): TGTGCCAGCAGCTCCGGATTGGTTAATTCTGGGGGGGCAGATACGCAGTATTTT. Translating gives CASSSGLVNSGGADTQYF.

The rearrangement links TRBV10-3 to TRBJ1-5, with TRBD1 matching over 10 bases. The trim removed 6 bases at V and 4 bases at J, leaving 12 bases unmatched. The CDR3 extends over 17 amino acids. CDR1 is ENHRY and CDR2 is SYGVKD in the germline V gene. The CDR3 DNA follows: TGTGCCATCAGCCCCGGGACAGGGGTCAGTAGAAATCAGCCCCAGCATTTT. This gives the protein CAISPGTGVSRNQPQHF.

V and J are TRBV28 and TRBJ1-2; D might be TRBD1 (6 bases). Germline CDR1 and CDR2: MDHEN and SYDVKM. The CDR3 is 13 amino acids. V lost 5 bases to trimming and J lost 5 bases, with 12 bases between them. CDR3 sequence (DNA): TGTGCCAGCAGTCCTTCACAGGGTTATGGCTACACCTTC. The encoded protein is CASSPSQGYGYTF.

V gene TRBV7-9 combines with J gene TRBJ2-1, with 11 bases that match TRBD2. The CDR3 totals 17 residues. Germline loops: CDR1 SEHNR, CDR2 FQNEAQ (reference sequence). Trimming cost V 5 bases and J 9 bases; bases outside gene matches: 15. This CDR3 reads CASSARYGSGGAGEQFF. CDR3 coding DNA: TGTGCCAGCAGCGCGAGATACGGTAGCGGGGGGGCAGGTGAGCAGTTCTTC.

This clone was picked up a small number of times. The chain links TRBV4-3 to TRBJ2-5; TRBD2 matches 9 bases. The CDR3 spans 16 residues. Germline V CDR1 and CDR2: LGHNA, YSLEER. V gave up 4 bases and J gave up 0 bases; unmatched junction bases: 6. Here the CDR3 DNA reads TGCGCCAGCAGCCTTCTGCGGGGGGGACACCAAGAGACCCAGTACTTC. Its translation is CASSLLRGGHQETQYF.

The chain recombines TRBV29-1 with TRBJ2-7, with 8 bases identical to TRBD1. CDR3 length equals 14 residues. Losses at the gene ends were 7 bases for V and 4 bases for J; bases not matched to a gene: 12. The germline V gene has CDR1 SQVTM and CDR2 ANQGSEA. This CDR3 reads CSAAPGQVGYEQYF. The DNA of the CDR3 is TGCAGCGCAGCCCCGGGACAGGTTGGTTACGAGCAGTACTTC.

The chain is built from TRBV7-2 and TRBJ2-5; D ambiguous. The CDR3 spans 13 residues. The V and J ends lost 0 bases and 4 bases respectively, with 6 bases between them. Germline values: CDR1 SGHTA, CDR2 FQGNSA. CDR3 bases: TGTGCCAGCAGCTTAGCCCCCGTAGAGACCCAGTACTTC. It translates to CASSLAPVETQYF.

This clone was seen only once. The genes are TRBV4-1 and TRBJ2-3, with D maybe TRBD1 (6 bases). The CDR3 is 16 residues long. Trimming pared 2 bases from V and 4 bases from J, leaving 16 bases between. Germline V gives CDR1 MGHRA, CDR2 YSYEKL. In DNA form, the CDR3 reads TGCGCCAGCAGCCAATCCGGGGTCAGGGGCCCAGATACGCAGTATTTT. This sequence encodes CASSQSGVRGPDTQYF.

The CDR3 sequence is CASSRGGVYKETQYF. Here the CDR3 DNA reads TGTGCCAGCAGTCGCGGAGGGGTGTATAAAGAGACCCAGTACTTC. The chain recombines TRBV14 with TRBJ2-5; tentative D call: TRBD2 (6 bases). CDR3 length equals 15 residues. The V gene's germline CDR1 is SGHDN and CDR2 FVKESK. Trimming cost V 6 bases and J 3 bases, with 17 bases left between them.

In this sample, this clone turned up once. The chain combines TRBV4-1 with TRBJ2-1; 7 nucleotides agree with TRBD2. Germline CDR1 and CDR2: MGHRA and YSYEKL. J was trimmed by 1 base and V by 3 bases; bases with no gene match: 6. The CDR3 totals 16 residues. The CDR3 DNA sequence: TGCGCCAGCAGCCATCCCTGGACTAGGTCCTACAATGAGCAGTTCTTC. Translation: CASSHPWTRSYNEQFF.

The chain combines TRBV11-3 with TRBJ2-2, with D perhaps TRBD1 (5 bases). Germline CDR1 and CDR2: SGHNT and YENEEA. Deletions cut 0 bases from V and 1 base from J, with 6 bases between. The CDR3 is 15 residues long. The CDR3 nucleotides are TGTGCCAGCAGCTTAGATGGACAGAACACCGGGGAGCTGTTTTTT. Translated, it gives CASSLDGQNTGELFF.

J is TRBJ2-7 and V is TRBV25-1, with D possibly matching TRBD1 (6 bases). This CDR3 has 14 amino acids. The germline V gene encodes CDR1 MGHDK and CDR2 SYGVNS. V was shortened by 6 bases and J by 6 bases, with 18 bases between the two germline ends. The CDR3 coding sequence is TGTGCCAGCAGGCCGGGTAGGGGGTCGGCCGAGCAGTACTTC. It specifies CASRPGRGSAEQYF.

Comments on this clone: The sample has other DNA sequences that encode this CDR3 too. This chain connects TRBV28 to TRBJ1-2; D ambiguous. V lost 6 bases to trimming and J lost 1 base, with 6 bases between them. In germline, CDR1 is MDHEN, CDR2 SYDVKM. The CDR3 has 12 residues. The CDR3 DNA follows: TGTGCCAGCAGCTTCCTTAACTATGGCTACACCTTC. It translates to CASSFLNYGYTF.

This clone was seen only a few times. Other DNA sequences in this sample translate to the same CDR3. The chain joins TRBV30 to TRBJ2-2, with D possibly TRBD2 on 5 matching bases. This CDR3 comprises 14 residues. V was shortened by 0 bases and J by 2 bases, with 7 bases between the two germline ends. The germline CDR1 and CDR2 sequences are GTSNPN and SVGIG (reference sequence). The CDR3 here is CAWSVRGNTGELFF. The CDR3 DNA reads TGTGCCTGGAGTGTACGGGGAAACACCGGGGAGCTGTTTTTT.